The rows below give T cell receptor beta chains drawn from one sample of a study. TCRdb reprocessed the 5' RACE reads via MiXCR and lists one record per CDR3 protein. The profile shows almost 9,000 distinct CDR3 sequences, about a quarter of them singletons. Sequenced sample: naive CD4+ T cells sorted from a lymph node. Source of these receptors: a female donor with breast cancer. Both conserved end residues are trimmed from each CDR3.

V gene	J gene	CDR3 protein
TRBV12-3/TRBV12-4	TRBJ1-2	ASKSGQGSYGYT
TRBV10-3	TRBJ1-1	AIRMTDRALAEAF
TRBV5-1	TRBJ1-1	ASSPTLGPNTEAF
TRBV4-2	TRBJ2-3	ASSREQVRTDTQY
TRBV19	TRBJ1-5	ASTGVGDHQPQH
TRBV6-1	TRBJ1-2	ASSQHPLTGAGGTGYT
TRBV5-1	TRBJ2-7	ASSLDTSGSYEQY
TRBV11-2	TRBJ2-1	ASSLDTSGRVRES
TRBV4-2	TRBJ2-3	ASSQGDSYTGEQY
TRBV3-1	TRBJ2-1	ASSQDLGSDEQF
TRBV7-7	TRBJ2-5	ASSPGTGQETQY
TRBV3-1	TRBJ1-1	ASSRGQQEAF
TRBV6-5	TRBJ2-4	ASRDTGGAKNIQY
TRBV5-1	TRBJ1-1	ASSLDEINTEAF
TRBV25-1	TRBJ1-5	ASSELADSNQPQH
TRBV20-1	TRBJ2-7	SARDGSQVYEQY
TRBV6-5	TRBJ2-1	ASSPTGGSYNEQF
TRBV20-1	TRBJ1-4	SAGQGSNEKLF
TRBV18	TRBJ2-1	ASSHIRTSGRNNEQF
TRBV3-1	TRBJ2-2	ASSQGGMRGTGELF
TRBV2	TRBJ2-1	ASSLAGGLGNEQF
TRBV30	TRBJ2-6	AWQVSGANVLT
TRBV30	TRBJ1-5	AWSFPPGPQH
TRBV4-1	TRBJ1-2	ASSRTQGWLSSGYT
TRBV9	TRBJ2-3	ASSEPYRGDTQY
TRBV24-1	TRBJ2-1	ATSVGTSVSYNEQF
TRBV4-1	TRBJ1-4	ASSQKRQKTNEKLF
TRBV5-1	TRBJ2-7	ASSLGQGTPYEQY
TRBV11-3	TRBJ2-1	ASSLRRESNNEQF
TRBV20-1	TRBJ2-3	SAVTFGTDTQY
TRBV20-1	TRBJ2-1	SASGLEEQF
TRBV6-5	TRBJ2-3	ASNRVPSGISTDTQY
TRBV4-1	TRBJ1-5	ASSQEGFGSNQPQH
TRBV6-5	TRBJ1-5	ASRPVSRGNQPQH
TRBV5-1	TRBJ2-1	ASSLGSSYNEQF